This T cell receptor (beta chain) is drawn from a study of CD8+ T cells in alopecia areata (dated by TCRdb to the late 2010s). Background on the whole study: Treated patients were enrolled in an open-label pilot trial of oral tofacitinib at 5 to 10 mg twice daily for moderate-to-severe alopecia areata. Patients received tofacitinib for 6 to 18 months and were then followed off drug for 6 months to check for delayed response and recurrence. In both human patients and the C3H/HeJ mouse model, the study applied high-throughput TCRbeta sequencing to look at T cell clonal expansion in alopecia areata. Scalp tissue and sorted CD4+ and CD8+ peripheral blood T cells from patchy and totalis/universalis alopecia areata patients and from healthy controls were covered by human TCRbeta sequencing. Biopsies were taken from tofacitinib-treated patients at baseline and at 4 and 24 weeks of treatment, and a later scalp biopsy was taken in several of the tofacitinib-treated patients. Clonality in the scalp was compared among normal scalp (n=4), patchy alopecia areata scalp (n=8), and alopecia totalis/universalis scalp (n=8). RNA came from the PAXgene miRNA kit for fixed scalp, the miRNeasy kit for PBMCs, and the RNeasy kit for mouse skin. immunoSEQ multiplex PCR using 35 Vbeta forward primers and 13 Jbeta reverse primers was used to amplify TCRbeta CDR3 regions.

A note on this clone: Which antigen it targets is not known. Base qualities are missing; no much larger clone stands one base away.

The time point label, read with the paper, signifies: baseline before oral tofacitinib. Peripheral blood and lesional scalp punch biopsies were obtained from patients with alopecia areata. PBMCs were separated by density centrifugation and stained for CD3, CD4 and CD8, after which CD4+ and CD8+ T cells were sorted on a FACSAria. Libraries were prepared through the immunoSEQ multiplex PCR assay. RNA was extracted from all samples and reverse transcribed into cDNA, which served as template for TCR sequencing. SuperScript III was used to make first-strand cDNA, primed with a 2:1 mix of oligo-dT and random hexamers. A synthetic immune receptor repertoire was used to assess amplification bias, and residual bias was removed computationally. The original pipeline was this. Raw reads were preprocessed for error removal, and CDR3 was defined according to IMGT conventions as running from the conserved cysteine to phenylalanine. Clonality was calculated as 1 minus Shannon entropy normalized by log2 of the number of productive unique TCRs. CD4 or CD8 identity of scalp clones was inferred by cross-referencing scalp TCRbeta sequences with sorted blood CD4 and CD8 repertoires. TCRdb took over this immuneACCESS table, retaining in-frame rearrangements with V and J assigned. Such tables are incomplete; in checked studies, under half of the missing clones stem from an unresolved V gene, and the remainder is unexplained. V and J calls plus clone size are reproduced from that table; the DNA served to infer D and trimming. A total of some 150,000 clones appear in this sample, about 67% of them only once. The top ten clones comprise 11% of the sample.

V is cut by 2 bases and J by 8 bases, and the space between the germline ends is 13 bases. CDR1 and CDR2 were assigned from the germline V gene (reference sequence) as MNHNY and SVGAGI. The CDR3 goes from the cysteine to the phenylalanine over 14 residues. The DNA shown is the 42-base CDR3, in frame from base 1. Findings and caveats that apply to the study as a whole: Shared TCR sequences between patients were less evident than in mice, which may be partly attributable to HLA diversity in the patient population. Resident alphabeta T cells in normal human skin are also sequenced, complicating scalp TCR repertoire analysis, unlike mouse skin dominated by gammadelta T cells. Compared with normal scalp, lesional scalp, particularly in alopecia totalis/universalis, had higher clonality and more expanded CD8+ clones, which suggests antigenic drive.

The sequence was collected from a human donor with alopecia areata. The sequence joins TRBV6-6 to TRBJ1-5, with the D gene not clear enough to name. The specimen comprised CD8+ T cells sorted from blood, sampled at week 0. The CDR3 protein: CASSYQDGAEPQHF. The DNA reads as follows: TGTGCCAGCAGTTACCAGGACGGAGCCGAGCCCCAGCATTTT.